These T cell receptor beta chains were read from a single sample in a study of T cell repertoires in cytomegalovirus infection. Using its own MiXCR run on the reads, TCRdb lists one record per CDR3 protein. The data show roughly 500,000 distinct CDR3 sequences, about 15% seen once. Sequenced sample: CD8+ T cells from PBMCs. These TCRs come from a human donor in good health (CMV status not recorded). Some clones in this sample may be carry-over from other donors' samples. Each CDR3 is given with its conserved first and last residue. The D gene is left open where the match is weak. Only part of the rows carry a size: once, few, many, or a class if the clone is expanded.

TRBJ2-7	TRBD2	TRBV20-1	many	17	TGCAGTGCTAGAGCGCCTAGCGGGACCCGTAGCTCCTACGAGCAGTACTTC	CSARAPSGTRSSYEQYF
TRBJ1-1	.	TRBV10-3	many	14	TGTGCCATCAGCGGGGGGAGTATGAACACTGAAGCTTTCTTT	CAISGGSMNTEAFF
TRBJ2-7	TRBD1	TRBV4-1	.	14	TGCGCCAGCAGCCAAGATAACAGGGGATACGAGCAGTACTTC	CASSQDNRGYEQYF
TRBJ2-3	TRBD1	TRBV20-1	.	16	TGCAGTGCTCGGAGTAAGGACAGGTTCTTCACAGATACGCAGTATTTT	CSARSKDRFFTDTQYF
TRBJ2-5	TRBD2	TRBV10-3	many	17	TGTGCCATCAGTGAGTCTATTAGCGGGAGGGCCGTGGAGACCCAGTACTTC	CAISESISGRAVETQYF
TRBJ2-5	.	TRBV5-4	many	17	TGTGCCAGCAGCCCCGGCGTCAGCTTCGTACCTCAAGAGACCCAGTACTTC	CASSPGVSFVPQETQYF
TRBJ1-6	TRBD1	TRBV7-2	many	16	TGTGCCAGCAGCTCTAGGGACAGGAATATGATTTCACCCCTCCACTTT	CASSSRDRNMISPLHF
TRBJ1-1	TRBD1	TRBV15	few	13	TGTGCCACCAGAGCAGGGGGTTGGACTGAAGCTTTCTTT	CATRAGGWTEAFF
TRBJ2-1	.	TRBV9	few	11	TGTGCCAGCAGCGTCGAGAATGAGCAGTTCTTC	CASSVENEQFF
TRBJ1-1	.	TRBV28	many	14	TGTGCCAGCAGTTCTCCTCGAGGGAGAACTGAAGCTTTCTTT	CASSSPRGRTEAFF
TRBJ1-1	TRBD1	TRBV18	.	13	TGTGCCAGCTCCCGACAGGGGGGCACTGAAGCTTTCTTT	CASSRQGGTEAFF
TRBJ2-3	TRBD1	TRBV12-3/TRBV12-4	many	15	TGTGCCAGCAGGTGGGACAGTGCTAGCACAGATACGCAGTATTTT	CASRWDSASTDTQYF